The rows below give T cell receptor beta chains drawn from one sample of a study of OX40 agonist ivuxolimab in advanced cancers. Here immunoSEQ multiplex PCR was the method, and the copy in TCRdb shows in-frame clones only, minus some. The table lists just over 40,000 clones, approximately 90% of them singletons. The material was CD4+ or CD8+ T cells sorted from blood, obtained in a trial of the OX40 agonist ivuxolimab. The receptors stem from an adult with an advanced solid tumor such as melanoma, head and neck, liver or kidney cancer. Both conserved end residues are part of each CDR3. D genes are given only for firm matches. Some rows have no size entry. The others give once, few or many, or a class for an expanded clone.

D,V,J,size,CDR3,DNA
TRBD1,TRBV6-1,TRBJ1-2,-,CASSEWDSSGYTF,TGTGCCAGCAGTGAATGGGACAGTTCTGGCTACACCTTC
-,TRBV5-4,TRBJ2-7,-,CASSNLGNEQYF,TGTGCCAGCAGCAACCTCGGGAACGAGCAGTACTTC
-,TRBV27,TRBJ2-1,-,CASSLSESNEQFF,TGTGCCAGCAGTTTATCTGAGAGCAATGAGCAGTTCTTC
-,TRBV27,TRBJ2-1,-,CASSQGGLRYNEQFF,TGTGCCAGCAGCCAGGGGGGACTTCGCTACAATGAGCAGTTCTTC
-,TRBV7-9,TRBJ1-1,-,CASSTTRDTEAFF,TGTGCCAGCAGCACGACCAGGGACACTGAAGCTTTCTTT
TRBD2,TRBV7-9,TRBJ2-2,few,CASSLRTSGTGELFF,TGTGCCAGCAGCCTCCGGACTAGCGGCACCGGGGAGCTGTTTTTT
TRBD1,TRBV10-2,TRBJ1-1,few,CASNRQGNTEAFF,TGCGCCAGCAACAGACAGGGGAACACTGAAGCTTTCTTT
-,TRBV28,TRBJ1-4,-,CASSPWGQRRMDVDEKLFF,TGTGCCAGCAGTCCGTGGGGCCAACGGCGGATGGATGTCGATGAAAAACTGTTTTTT
-,TRBV5-1,TRBJ2-6,-,CASSTDSTGANVLTF,TGCGCCAGCAGCACTGACAGTACTGGGGCCAACGTCCTGACTTTC
-,TRBV10-3,TRBJ2-7,once,CAISSRDGAYEQYF,TGTGCCATCAGTTCTCGGGACGGGGCCTACGAGCAGTACTTC
-,TRBV9,TRBJ2-2,-,CASSGSRSPGELFF,TGTGCCAGCAGCGGGAGTCGATCTCCCGGGGAGCTGTTTTTT
TRBD2,TRBV4-1,TRBJ2-7,-,CASSPRLAGSSYEQYF,TGCGCCAGCAGCCCCAGACTAGCGGGATCCTCCTACGAGCAGTACTTC
-,TRBV28,TRBJ1-1,-,CASSWDFEAEAFF,TGTGCCAGCAGCTGGGACTTCGAGGCTGAAGCTTTCTTT
-,TRBV4-1,TRBJ2-7,-,CASSQRKISYEQYF,TGCGCCAGCAGCCAACGCAAGATCTCCTACGAGCAGTACTTC
-,TRBV11-2,TRBJ1-2,once,CASSFGPFYGYTF,TGTGCCAGCAGCTTCGGGCCGTTCTATGGCTACACCTTC
TRBD2,TRBV9,TRBJ2-7,few,CASSLSGAGHYEQYF,TGTGCCAGCAGCTTGAGCGGGGCCGGTCACTACGAGCAGTACTTC
TRBD1,TRBV4-1,TRBJ2-3,-,CASSQDRGQPSTDTQYF,TGCGCCAGCAGCCAAGACCGGGGACAGCCTAGCACAGATACGCAGTATTTT